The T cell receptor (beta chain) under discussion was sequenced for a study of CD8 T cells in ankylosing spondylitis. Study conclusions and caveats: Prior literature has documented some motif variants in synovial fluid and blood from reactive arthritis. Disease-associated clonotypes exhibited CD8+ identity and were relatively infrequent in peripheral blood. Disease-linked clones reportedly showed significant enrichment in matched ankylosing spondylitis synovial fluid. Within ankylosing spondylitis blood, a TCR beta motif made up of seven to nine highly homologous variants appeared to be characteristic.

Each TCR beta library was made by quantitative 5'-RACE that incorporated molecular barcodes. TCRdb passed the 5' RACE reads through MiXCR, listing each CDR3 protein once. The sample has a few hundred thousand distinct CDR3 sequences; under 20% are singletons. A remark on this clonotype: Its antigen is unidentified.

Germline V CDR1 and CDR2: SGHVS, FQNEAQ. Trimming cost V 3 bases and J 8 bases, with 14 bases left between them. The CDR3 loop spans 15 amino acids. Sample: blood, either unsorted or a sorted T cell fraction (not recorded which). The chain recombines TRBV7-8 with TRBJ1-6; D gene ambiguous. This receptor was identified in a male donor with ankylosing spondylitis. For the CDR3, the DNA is TGTGCCAGCAGCTTCACTGGCTATGTGGATTCACCCCTCCACTTT. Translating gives CASSFTGYVDSPLHF.